This T cell receptor (beta chain) appears in the sequencing data of a study of T cells in Graves' hyperthyroidism and ophthalmopathy (dated by TCRdb to 2018 to 2020). Regarding the study in general: To identify distinguishing TCR V-J signatures, a discovery cohort of around 100 patients was used, comprising under 45 with Graves' ophthalmopathy and roughly 60 with stable Graves' hyperthyroidism. The paper describes TCR Vbeta CDR3 sequencing of more than 120 peripheral blood samples, made up of around 41 ophthalmopathy patients, roughly 72 hyperthyroidism patients and some 17 progressor patients. Prospective prediction of ophthalmopathy was tested in an independent validation cohort consisting of 18 hyperthyroidism patients and approximately 16 patients who later progressed to ophthalmopathy. After blood sampling, hyperthyroidism patients were treated with methimazole at a starting dose of 30 mg daily, and ophthalmopathy patients were treated with high-dose intravenous methylprednisolone. For training and testing, the roughly 93 patients in the discovery cohort were randomly divided in a 7:3 ratio. In over five Graves' hyperthyroidism patients, the study also compared T-cell repertoires from thyroid tissue with T-cell repertoires from blood.

The research as a whole found: In validation, the model predicted progression to ophthalmopathy with 60% to 71% sensitivity and less than 75% specificity, a median of around 6.6 months before onset. No statistical method was used to set the sample size in advance, and investigators knew the group allocation. A 13 V-J signature model separated ophthalmopathy from stable hyperthyroidism, with over 85% sensitivity and 81.08% specificity in cross-validation and 80%/75% in testing. Most expanded thyroid clonotypes (frequency above 0.001) were also detected in blood, suggesting blood repertoires may reflect thyroid immune responses.

Amplification of TCR beta CDR3 regions was carried out from RNA transcripts. For the first round of RT-PCR on the TCR CDR3, the HTBI primer set was used together with the Qiagen OneStep RT-PCR kit. Libraries were constructed in a second round of multiplex PCR, after which size selection and purification were performed. Sequencing of the libraries was done on an Illumina HiSeq2000 using paired-end 100 bp reads. Turning to the authors' computational methods: Raw data were processed with SOAPnuke, discarding reads with adapters, uncalled bases, mean Phred below 15, or no exact constant-primer or identifier match. High-quality paired reads were merged with COPE v1.2.5, and unique nucleotide sequences were defined as clonotypes. Clonotypes were aligned to IMGT TRBV, TRBD and TRBJ reference segments using MiTCR v1.1. Analysis was restricted to V-J combinations with a frequency above 0.0001, which covered 99% to 99.2% of repertoires. A TCS score was defined as the ratio of F50 (clonal expansion) to E x V (chaos), with BLOSUM62-based TCRdist applied between CDR3 peptides within each V-J. Welch's t-statistics and random forest reduced fewer than 550 V-J features to 10 to 15, which were used in a naive Bayes classifier (R e1071). Through fastp at Q25 and MiXCR, TCRdb rebuilt clones from the public reads, retaining in-frame beta chains. Every CDR3 protein is listed once, alongside the most common genes and DNA of its rows. These V and J calls are TCRdb output, not the study's own analysis. Here the sample has about 560,000 distinct CDR3 sequences; 46% occur a single time. The ten biggest clones cover 6.5% to 9% of the sample.

On this clonotype itself: Its antigen has not been determined. Per-base quality was not reported, and no clone a single base away is much larger than it.

A patient counted as having stable Graves' hyperthyroidism if no progression to ophthalmopathy occurred over 18 months of follow-up. Hyperthyroidism patients were newly diagnosed, had a disease duration of under 2 months, and were aged 18 to 65 years. Patients with uncontrolled infections, other autoimmune diseases, pregnancy or lactation were excluded. Clinical symptoms, serum thyroxine and TRAb, thyroid ultrasound, and orbital computed tomography formed the basis for the diagnoses. Total RNA was extracted using Trizol reagent, and RNA quality was assessed on an Agilent 2100 Bioanalyzer. The CDR3 measures 16 amino acids from cysteine to phenylalanine. Of all the DNA, just the CDR3 is kept, 48 bases in frame from base 1. At the junction V is shortened by 6 bases and J by 4 bases; bases outside the gene matches: 13. The germline V gene (reference sequence) yields SEHNR for CDR1 and FQNEAQ for CDR2.

Recombination linked TRBV7-9 to TRBJ1-2; 8 of the junction bases match TRBD1. This TCR was sampled from a young woman with Graves' hyperthyroidism. Donor details come from another sample of the same person, matched by shared clones. Sequences were obtained from peripheral blood or thyroid tissue (not recorded which). In nucleotide form, the sequence is TGTGCCAGCAGTAGCCCCGGGACAGGAGATGGCTATGGCTACACCTTC. This encodes CASSSPGTGDGYGYTF.